The 3 T cell receptor beta chains in this list originate from one sample, sequenced in a study of cytomegalovirus exposure and HLA in healthy donors. Both 60 Vbeta primers and 13 Jbeta primers went into the PCR. The assay was immunoSEQ multiplex PCR, and TCRdb's table has in-frame clones only and misses some. Recorded here are about 140,000 clones; the top ten clones represent about 2.2%. Material: PBMCs. Receptor source: a woman younger than 35 in good health and CMV-seronegative.

The J gene is TRBJ2-2, the V gene TRBV4-2, with TRBD2 matching over 8 bases. The germline V gene encodes CDR1 LGHNA and CDR2 YNFKEQ. Losses at the gene ends were 0 bases for V and 3 bases for J; bases not matched to a gene: 3. The CDR3 is 16 amino acids. Here the CDR3 reads CASSQDGAGDTGELFF. CDR3 bases: TGTGCCAGCAGCCAAGATGGAGCGGGGGACACCGGGGAGCTGTTTTTT.

The chain combines TRBV11-1 with TRBJ2-1, with TRBD2 identical over 8 bases. The J segment lost 7 bases and the V segment lost 5 bases, leaving 13 bases of the junction unmatched. The CDR3 totals 16 residues. CDR1 is SGHAT and CDR2 is FQDESV in the germline V gene (reference sequence). The CDR3 spells CASSLQAGTSQNEQFF. As DNA, the CDR3 is TGTGCCAGCAGCCTCCAGGCCGGGACTAGTCAGAATGAGCAGTTCTTC.

The genes are TRBV7-8 and TRBJ1-1; D is ambiguous. Trimming removed 4 bases at V and 5 bases at J, with 5 bases between. This CDR3 is 11 amino acids long. CDR1 SGHVS and CDR2 FQNEAQ come from the germline V gene. The CDR3 DNA is TGTGCCAGCAGCTCCGGGACTGAAGCTTTCTTT. Protein sequence: CASSSGTEAFF.